A selection of T cell receptor beta chains follows, all from one sample in a study of human thymus T cells. Sequencing was performed with immunoSEQ multiplex PCR; in TCRdb, only in-frame clones are kept and a portion is missing. This table holds some 130,000 clones, around 95% found once. Sample: thymus tissue. The receptors derive from a boy in the first two years of life with a congenital heart defect but otherwise immunologically healthy. CDR3s include the opening cysteine and the closing phenylalanine or tryptophan. The D gene is left open where the match is weak. A row's size may be missing; if present it is once, few, many or a size class.

DNA: TGCAGCGTTTTTGACAGCCCAGGGGACTACGAGCAGTACTTC
CDR3: CSVFDSPGDYEQYF
V: TRBV29-1
J: TRBJ2-7
size: NA
D: NA

DNA: TGTGCCACCAGCGGCCCAGGGTGGGCGGCGGGGAACACTGAAGCTTTCTTT
CDR3: CATSGPGWAAGNTEAFF
V: TRBV15
J: TRBJ1-1
size: once
D: NA

DNA: TGTGCCACCAGCAGAGATCAGGGGGAAGAGACCCAGTACTTC
CDR3: CATSRDQGEETQYF
V: TRBV15
J: TRBJ2-5
size: NA
D: TRBD1

DNA: TGTGCCAGCAGTGTTCGTAGGCGGGAGACCCAGTACTTC
CDR3: CASSVRRRETQYF
V: TRBV2
J: TRBJ2-5
size: once
D: NA

DNA: TGTGCCATCAGTGAGTCGGCCGCAGGCAACGACTATGGCTACACCTTC
CDR3: CAISESAAGNDYGYTF
V: TRBV10-3
J: TRBJ1-2
size: NA
D: NA

DNA: TGTGCCAGTAGTATAGGAATCAGGGGGGCGGTAGATACGCAGTATTTT
CDR3: CASSIGIRGAVDTQYF
V: TRBV19
J: TRBJ2-3
size: NA
D: NA

DNA: TGTGCCATCAGTGAGTCGTCCTTGACCCCCCGGGGGCAGTACTTC
CDR3: CAISESSLTPRGQYF
V: TRBV10-3
J: TRBJ2-7
size: NA
D: NA

DNA: TGTGCCAGCACTCATATCTATGGCTACACCTTC
CDR3: CASTHIYGYTF
V: TRBV6-6
J: TRBJ1-2
size: NA
D: NA

DNA: TGTGCCAGCAGTTCCGGGGGTGGGCCCCAGCATTTT
CDR3: CASSSGGGPQHF
V: TRBV28
J: TRBJ1-5
size: NA
D: NA

DNA: TGTGCCAGCAGCCAAGATCTGGCAGGGCGGTTGGACACTGAAGCTTTCTTT
CDR3: CASSQDLAGRLDTEAFF
V: TRBV14
J: TRBJ1-1
size: NA
D: NA

DNA: TGCGCCAGCAGCCTCCTCGGGAATTCACCCCTCCACTTT
CDR3: CASSLLGNSPLHF
V: TRBV4-3
J: TRBJ1-6
size: NA
D: NA

DNA: TGTGCCAGCAGCCCCATCGCAGGACAGGGGGAGTCCAATCAGCCCCAGCATTTT
CDR3: CASSPIAGQGESNQPQHF
V: TRBV21-1
J: TRBJ1-5
size: NA
D: NA

DNA: TGTGCCAGCAGCTTCACAGGCGATGGCTACACCTTC
CDR3: CASSFTGDGYTF
V: TRBV5-4
J: TRBJ1-2
size: few
D: NA

DNA: TGTGCCAGCAGCCAAGGGGGCCGAGAGGGGGAGCTGTTTTTT
CDR3: CASSQGGREGELFF
V: TRBV4-2
J: TRBJ2-2
size: NA
D: NA

DNA: TGTGCCAGCAGTGATCGTCTAGCTCTTCCTAATTCCTACGAGCAGTACTTC
CDR3: CASSDRLALPNSYEQYF
V: TRBV2
J: TRBJ2-7
size: NA
D: NA

DNA: TGTGCCAGCAGCTTAGTACTAGCGGGGGGCCGTAATGAGCAGTTCTTC
CDR3: CASSLVLAGGRNEQFF
V: TRBV7-2
J: TRBJ2-1
size: NA
D: TRBD2

DNA: TGTGCCAGCAGCTTAGGTGGATCAAGCAACGTCCTGACTTTC
CDR3: CASSLGGSSNVLTF
V: TRBV7-8
J: TRBJ2-6
size: NA
D: NA

DNA: TGTGCCAGCATCAGACTAGGAGGCCAAGAGACCCAGTACTTC
CDR3: CASIRLGGQETQYF
V: TRBV5-8
J: TRBJ2-5
size: NA
D: NA

DNA: TGTGCCAGCAGTTTATACGGCGGGCCACGAGAGCAGTACTTC
CDR3: CASSLYGGPREQYF
V: TRBV27
J: TRBJ2-7
size: NA
D: NA

DNA: TGTGCCAGCAGCTACCCCTTGAGCTCTGGAAACACCATATATTTT
CDR3: CASSYPLSSGNTIYF
V: TRBV13
J: TRBJ1-3
size: NA
D: NA

DNA: TGTGCCAGTTACAGGGGCGAAGAGACCCAGTACTTC
CDR3: CASYRGEETQYF
V: TRBV6-1
J: TRBJ2-5
size: NA
D: TRBD1

DNA: TGTGCCAGCAGCTTAGGTGGGTGGGGCACCGGGGAGCTGTTTTTT
CDR3: CASSLGGWGTGELFF
V: TRBV11-2
J: TRBJ2-2
size: NA
D: NA

DNA: TGTGCAAGGGAGAGGACTAGCGGGGGGCCCCTGCTGGGCGAGCAGTACTTC
CDR3: CARERTSGGPLLGEQYF
V: TRBV12-2
J: TRBJ2-7
size: NA
D: NA

DNA: TGTGCCAGCAGCCACATGGGAGGGGGGTCCTACGAGCAGTACTTC
CDR3: CASSHMGGGSYEQYF
V: TRBV5-3
J: TRBJ2-7
size: NA
D: NA

DNA: TGTGCCAGCAGTTTATTCGAGATTACAGGGGACCTCTCTGGGGCCAACGTCCTGACTTTC
CDR3: CASSLFEITGDLSGANVLTF
V: TRBV28
J: TRBJ2-6
size: NA
D: TRBD1

DNA: TGTGCCAGCAGTTATCGGCATTTCGGTATGAACACTAAAGCTTTCTTT
CDR3: CASSYRHFGMNTKAFF
V: TRBV6-5
J: TRBJ1-1
size: NA
D: NA

DNA: TGTGCCAGCAGCTTGGGTATTATGAACACTGAAGCTTTCTTT
CDR3: CASSLGIMNTEAFF
V: TRBV5-4
J: TRBJ1-1
size: NA
D: NA

DNA: TGCGCCAGCAGCCCTAGGGGTACCAATCAGCCCCAGCATTTT
CDR3: CASSPRGTNQPQHF
V: TRBV4-3
J: TRBJ1-5
size: NA
D: NA

DNA: TGTGCCAGCAGTTTAAGGGGTGGAGGCTACACCTTC
CDR3: CASSLRGGGYTF
V: TRBV28
J: TRBJ1-2
size: NA
D: NA

DNA: TGTGCCAGTAGTATCTCGGACGGCACAGATACGCAGTATTTT
CDR3: CASSISDGTDTQYF
V: TRBV19
J: TRBJ2-3
size: NA
D: NA

DNA: TGCAGCGTTGCCGTTAGCCAAGAGACCCAGTACTTC
CDR3: CSVAVSQETQYF
V: TRBV29-1
J: TRBJ2-5
size: NA
D: NA

DNA: TGTGCCTGGAGTGTGTCCCGGACGACTAATGAAAAACTGTTTTTT
CDR3: CAWSVSRTTNEKLFF
V: TRBV30
J: TRBJ1-4
size: NA
D: NA